What follows are 10 T cell receptor beta chains derived from one specimen sequenced in a study of Graves' ophthalmopathy and Graves' hyperthyroidism. RNA transcripts provided the template for amplifying TCR beta CDR3 regions. A first-round RT-PCR used HTBI primers, followed by a second-round multiplex PCR. Each CDR3 protein is one row after TCRdb ran MiXCR on the multiplex PCR reads. Of hundreds of thousands of distinct CDR3 sequences listed, approximately 39% are singletons. The specimen sequenced was peripheral blood. These TCRs come from an adult man with Graves' ophthalmopathy.

The V call is TRBV7-2, the J call TRBJ1-3; unclear D gene. Per germline, CDR1 SGHTA and CDR2 FQGNSA. The CDR3 covers 17 residues. Deletions cut 0 bases from V and 0 bases from J, with 12 bases between. CDR3 in DNA: TGTGCCAGCAGCTTAGCGGGTTTGGCCAACTCTGGAAACACCATATATTTT. This translates into CASSLAGLANSGNTIYF.

This clonotype has a count of ten or more. The chain employs TRBV20-1 and TRBJ1-1; D gene ambiguous. Germline V CDR1 and CDR2: DFQATT, SNEGSKA (reference sequence). V was clipped by 3 bases and J by 6 bases, with 8 bases between them. CDR3 size: 11 residues. The CDR3: CSASSGAEAFF. For the CDR3, the DNA is TGCAGTGCTAGTTCCGGGGCTGAAGCTTTCTTT.

This clonotype has ten or more counts. The V and J genes are TRBV4-1 and TRBJ1-3; D is possibly TRBD1 (5 bases). The length of the CDR3 is 14 residues. The V gene's germline CDR1 is MGHRA and CDR2 YSYEKL. The V and J ends lost 4 bases and 3 bases respectively, with 10 bases between them. CDR3 residues: CASSLDGGGNTIYF. Written as DNA, the CDR3 is TGCGCCAGCAGCCTTGACGGGGGTGGAAACACCATATATTTT.

This clonotype was counted many times. V and J are TRBV5-6 and TRBJ1-2; perhaps TRBD1 as D (5 bases). The germline gives CDR1 SGHDT, CDR2 YYEEEE. The CDR3 is made up of 14 amino acids. Deletions cut 4 bases from V and 3 bases from J, with 13 bases between. CDR3 amino acids: CASSKRGFDYGYTF. CDR3 coding DNA: TGTGCCAGCAGCAAGAGGGGTTTCGACTATGGCTACACCTTC. The full variable domain, in which reference TRBV5-6 and TRBJ1-2 provide the parts outside the CDR3, is DAGVTQSPTHLIKTRGQQVTLRCSPKSGHDTVSWYQQALGQGPQFIFQYYEEEERQRGNFPDRFSGHQFPNYSSELNVNALLLGDSALYLCASSKRGFDYGYTFGSGTRLTVV.

The J gene is TRBJ1-3, the V gene TRBV2; D is possibly TRBD1 (5 bases). The CDR3 length is 14 residues. V shed 7 bases and J shed 3 bases, with 13 bases lying between them. Germline CDR1 and CDR2: SNHLY and FYNNEI. The CDR3 reads CASTEPGRGNTIYF. DNA for the CDR3: TGTGCCAGCACCGAGCCAGGGCGTGGAAACACCATATATTTT.

This clonotype came up many times. The chain joins TRBV7-2 to TRBJ1-6; a weak D match, TRBD1 (6 bases). CDR1 SGHTA and CDR2 FQGNSA come from the germline V gene. Trimming removed 5 bases at V and 3 bases at J, with 14 bases between. The CDR3 length is 16 residues. The CDR3 protein is CASSTTGNLYNSPLHF. The DNA for the CDR3 is TGTGCCAGCAGCACGACAGGAAACCTCTATAATTCACCCCTCCACTTT.

This clonotype was counted ten times or more. The chain carries TRBV7-9 and TRBJ1-4; possibly TRBD1 for D (5 bases). The germline V gene encodes CDR1 SEHNR and CDR2 FQNEAQ (reference sequence). CDR3 length: 18 residues. V dropped 0 bases and J dropped 2 bases, with 16 bases sitting between them. CDR3 protein: CASSLAKAGKSTNEKLFF. For the CDR3, the DNA is TGTGCCAGCAGCTTAGCTAAAGCAGGGAAATCGACTAATGAAAAACTGTTTTTT.

This clonotype was recorded at least ten times. The chain joins TRBV5-6 to TRBJ2-7; 10 bases align to TRBD2. V dropped 6 bases and J dropped 0; count of bases not matched to a gene: 6. The CDR3 extends over 15 amino acids. CDR1 SGHDT and CDR2 YYEEEE come from the germline V gene. The CDR3, as DNA: TGTGCCAGCACCGGGACTAGCGAAAACTCCTACGAGCAGTACTTC. It codes for CASTGTSENSYEQYF.

This clonotype came up many times. The chain recombines TRBV10-3 with TRBJ2-2, with TRBD1 matching 9 bases. CDR3 size: 16 residues. CDR1 is ENHRY, CDR2 SYGVKD, per germline. With 7 bases clipped from V and 3 bases from J, the junction kept 9 bases outside the gene matches. Here the CDR3 reads CAIKPGQGVDTGELFF. The CDR3 nucleotides read TGTGCCATCAAACCGGGACAGGGCGTCGACACCGGGGAGCTGTTTTTT.

This clonotype occurred many times. This chain uses TRBV12-3 or TRBV12-4 with TRBJ2-5; a possible D gene is TRBD2 (6 bases). The CDR3 spans 13 residues. The ends were cut back, 6 bases at V and 4 bases at J, with 12 bases in the middle. CDR3 protein: CASRNTEGETQYF. DNA of the CDR3: TGTGCCAGCAGAAATACGGAGGGAGAGACCCAGTACTTC.